The 14 T cell receptor beta chains below were found in one sample sequenced in a study of quantifying T cell responses using KT2 cells. About the study: RNA was reverse transcribed with TCR alpha and beta constant-region primers.

The cDNA 3' end received a ligated oligonucleotide with a UMI. The first PCR ran 3 to 5 cycles with an equimolar RC1.1 and RC1.2 beta primer mix. Via MiXCR, TCRdb re-called the UMI-ligation and nested PCR reads, giving one row per CDR3 protein. This table has under 35,000 distinct CDR3 sequences, 7.3% appearing once. Sequencing input: PBMCs spiked with cells of the T cell clone KT2. Source of these receptors: a human donor.

V and J are TRBV4-2 and TRBJ1-1; 9 bases match TRBD1. V lost 0 bases, J lost 1 base, and 3 bases stayed unmatched. There are 16 residues in the CDR3. CDR1 and CDR2 from the germline V gene are LGHNA and YNFKEQ. CDR3 bases: TGTGCCAGCAGCCAAGAGGGACAGGGAGCGAACACTGAAGCTTTCTTT. Protein sequence: CASSQEGQGANTEAFF.

In this sample, this clonotype turned up many times. This chain links TRBV6-2 or TRBV6-3 with TRBJ2-7, with D perhaps assigned TRBD1 or TRBD2 (5 bases each). The germline V gene has CDR1 MNHEY and CDR2 SVGEGT. Trimming shortened V by 7 bases and J by 2 bases, and 9 bases separated the two germline ends. The CDR3 extends over 12 amino acids. The CDR3 sequence: CASMTGPYEQYF. CDR3 nucleotides: TGTGCCAGCATGACGGGGCCCTACGAGCAGTACTTC.

This clonotype was seen many times. This chain joins TRBV12-3 or TRBV12-4 and TRBJ1-1; 8 bases match TRBD1. The CDR3 is 11 amino acids. The trim removed 6 bases at V and 8 bases at J, leaving 2 bases unmatched. CDR3 protein: CASRRTGEAFF. The CDR3 DNA follows: TGTGCCAGCAGGCGGACAGGGGAAGCTTTCTTT.

This clonotype was seen many times. No DNA is shown, since the ends of the CDR3 on it are uncertain; the CDR3 is the one TCRdb lists. The rearrangement uses TRBV24-1 and TRBJ2-7; the listed D gene, TRBD1, was not tested against the DNA. CDR1 and CDR2 from the germline V gene are KGHDR and SFDVKD. The CDR3 spans 12 residues, counting both ends. Here the CDR3 reads CATSVWGTGNYF.

At least ten counts were recorded for this clonotype. The V and J genes are TRBV20-1 and TRBJ2-3; D is unresolved. This CDR3 is built from 13 residues. Trimming took 6 bases from V and 4 from J, leaving 14 bases between them. CDR1 and CDR2 (germline): DFQATT, SNEGSKA (reference sequence). CDR3 protein: CSALGRYADTQYF. For the CDR3, the DNA is TGCAGTGCGCTCGGAAGGTACGCAGATACGCAGTATTTT.

About this clonotype: A clone one base away is much larger, so this may be a read error. The J gene is TRBJ1-2, the V gene TRBV20-1; 9 positions match TRBD1. The CDR3 spans 14 residues. Germline loops: CDR1 DFQATT, CDR2 SNEGSKA (reference sequence). The CDR3 loop reads CSARGQGGSDGYNF. CDR3 DNA: TGCAGTGCTAGGGGACAGGGAGGATCCGATGGCTACAACTTC.

J is TRBJ1-1 and V is TRBV18; 8 bases match TRBD1. The length of the CDR3 is 15 residues. V trimming: 3 bases; J trimming: 1 base; junction bases outside the gene matches: 4. Per germline, CDR1 KGHSH and CDR2 LQKENI. The CDR3 sequence: CASSPRDRTNTEAFF. The CDR3 nucleotides read TGTGCCAGCTCACCTCGGGACAGGACGAACACTGAAGCTTTCTTT.

J is TRBJ1-1 and V is TRBV9, with 11 bases lining up with TRBD1. The length of the CDR3 is 15 residues. Germline V gene lookup returns CDR1 SGDLS and CDR2 YYNGEE. Losses at the gene ends were 4 bases for V and 4 bases for J; bases not matched to a gene: 6. CDR3 DNA sequence: TGTGCCAGCAGCTGGATGGACAGGGGGCTCACTGAAGCTTTCTTT. Translated: CASSWMDRGLTEAFF.

This clonotype was recorded a few times. The chain uses TRBV6-5 and TRBJ2-1, with a weak D call TRBD1 (5 bases). This CDR3 spans 13 amino acids. V dropped 6 bases and J dropped 9 bases, with 15 bases sitting between them. Germline loops: CDR1 MNHEY, CDR2 SVGAGI. This CDR3 reads CASSPMTVAEQFF. DNA for the CDR3: TGTGCCAGCAGCCCAATGACAGTCGCTGAGCAGTTCTTC.

This clonotype was counted many times. For the CDR3, the DNA is TGTGCCAGCAGCCGAGACAGGGGGCATTCAGATACGCAGTATTTT. Its translation: CASSRDRGHSDTQYF. V gene TRBV25-1 combines with J gene TRBJ2-3; TRBD1 matches at 10 bases. J gave up 4 bases and V 6 bases, and 7 bases lay outside the gene matches. The CDR3 is made up of 15 amino acids. Germline V CDR1 and CDR2: MGHDK, SYGVNS.

V gene TRBV6-1 combines with J gene TRBJ2-6; D perhaps matches TRBD2 (5 bases). CDR3 size: 16 residues. Germline CDR1 MNHNS, CDR2 SASEGT. V lost 4 bases and J lost 2, with 12 bases in between. In DNA, the CDR3 is TGTGCCAGCAGTGTTTGGGGAGACCCTGGGGCCAACGTCCTGACTTTC. Protein sequence: CASSVWGDPGANVLTF.

CDR3 coding DNA: TGTGCCAGCAGCTTAAGTGGGAGAGCGAACACCGGGGAGCTGTTTTTT. As protein: CASSLSGRANTGELFF. This chain links TRBV7-9 with TRBJ2-2, with D possibly matching TRBD2 (5 bases). Between the trimmed V and J ends, which lost 2 bases and 0 bases, there was a span of 10 bases. The CDR3 is made up of 16 amino acids. Germline-derived CDR1 and CDR2 are SEHNR and FQNEAQ (reference sequence).

This clonotype was observed many times. This rearrangement joins TRBV14 to TRBJ1-2; 7 bases align to TRBD1. Germline CDR1 and CDR2: SGHDN and FVKESK. This CDR3 is 14 amino acids long. V was pared by 4 bases and J by 6 bases, with 8 bases of the junction left unmatched. CDR3 region: CASSPTGLFHGYTF. The CDR3 nucleotides read TGTGCCAGCAGCCCGACAGGGCTTTTTCATGGCTACACCTTC.

This clonotype was seen only a few times. The chain carries TRBV29-1 and TRBJ1-1; perhaps TRBD1 as D (5 bases). This CDR3 region has 19 residues. Germline V lookup: CDR1 SQVTM, CDR2 ANQGSEA. With 4 bases removed from V and 0 bases from J, the gap between germline ends came to 27 bases. CDR3 amino acids: CSVVSRFVPSGPLNTEAFF. In DNA form, the CDR3 reads TGCAGCGTTGTATCCCGTTTTGTCCCCTCGGGACCGCTGAACACTGAAGCTTTCTTT.